The entry below gives a single T cell receptor beta chain sequence along with its context. Its antigen is unidentified. Some clones are missing from TCRdb's copy, which holds only in-frame ones; the method was immunoSEQ multiplex PCR. The sample consists of roughly 19,000 clones, 84% of them appearing once. These data belong to a study of chemoradiotherapy in HPV16-positive cancers. Study results and limitations: During treatment, candidate HPV-specific clones and E7-related motifs expanded in tumor. The functional HPV-specific definition rests on just two HPV16-positive patients. Better recurrence-free survival went with HPV-responsive T-cell expansion in HPV16-positive patients.

Sample: blood, taken from a patient who underwent chemoradiotherapy. The source of this sequence is a human donor with HPV-associated anogenital cancer.

The CDR3 nucleotides are TGTGCCAGCAGACCCCCCGGGGGCTCCTATAATTCACCCCTCCACTTT. Encoded protein: CASRPPGGSYNSPLHF. V gene TRBV6-6 combines with J gene TRBJ1-6; D may be TRBD1 (5 bases). Looked up from germline, CDR1 is MNHNY and CDR2 is SVGAGI (reference sequence). V shed 6 bases and J shed 0 bases, with 12 bases lying between them. The CDR3 sequence is 16 residues long.